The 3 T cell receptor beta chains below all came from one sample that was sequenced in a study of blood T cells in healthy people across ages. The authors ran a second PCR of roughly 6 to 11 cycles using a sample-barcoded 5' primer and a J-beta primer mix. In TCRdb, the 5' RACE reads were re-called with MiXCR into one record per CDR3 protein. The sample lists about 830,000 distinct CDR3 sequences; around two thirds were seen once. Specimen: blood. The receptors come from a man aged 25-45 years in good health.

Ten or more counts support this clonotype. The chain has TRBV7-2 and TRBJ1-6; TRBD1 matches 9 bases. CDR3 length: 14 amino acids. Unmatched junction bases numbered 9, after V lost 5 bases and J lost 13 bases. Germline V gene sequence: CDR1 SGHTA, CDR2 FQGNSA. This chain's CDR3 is CASSPLQGARPLHF. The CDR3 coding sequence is TGTGCCAGCAGCCCGTTACAGGGGGCGAGGCCCCTCCACTTT.

CDR3 coding DNA: TGTGCCAGCAGCTTGACAGGTGACAATTCACCCCTCCACTTT. It codes for CASSLTGDNSPLHF. The chain joins TRBV7-3 to TRBJ1-6; TRBD1 is a possible D gene (6 bases). This CDR3 contains 14 residues. From germline, CDR1 is SGHTA and CDR2 FQGTGA. V was cut by 3 bases and J by 7 bases, with 10 bases left in between.

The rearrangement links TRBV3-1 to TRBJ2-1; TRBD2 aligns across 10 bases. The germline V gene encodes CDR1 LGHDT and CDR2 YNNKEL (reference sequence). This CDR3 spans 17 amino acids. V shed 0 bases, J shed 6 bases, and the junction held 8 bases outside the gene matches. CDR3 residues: CASSQDQQRGGFNEQFF. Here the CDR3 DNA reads TGTGCCAGCAGCCAAGATCAGCAGCGGGGGGGATTCAATGAGCAGTTCTTC.